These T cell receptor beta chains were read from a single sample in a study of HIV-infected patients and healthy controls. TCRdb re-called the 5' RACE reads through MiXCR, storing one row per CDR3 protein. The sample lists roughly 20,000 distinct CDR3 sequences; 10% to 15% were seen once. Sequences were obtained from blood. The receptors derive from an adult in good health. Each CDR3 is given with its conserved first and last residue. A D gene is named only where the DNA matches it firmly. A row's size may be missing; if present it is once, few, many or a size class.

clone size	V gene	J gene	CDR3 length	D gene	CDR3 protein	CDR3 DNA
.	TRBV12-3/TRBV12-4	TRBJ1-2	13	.	CASSLRQLYGYTF	TGTGCCAGCAGTTTAAGGCAGTTGTATGGCTACACCTTC
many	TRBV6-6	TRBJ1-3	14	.	CASSDPTRPVSIYF	TGTGCCAGCAGTGACCCGACGAGGCCAGTATCCATATATTTT
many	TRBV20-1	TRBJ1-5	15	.	CSARFLDTINQPQHF	TGCAGTGCTCGATTTCTTGACACGATCAATCAGCCCCAGCATTTT
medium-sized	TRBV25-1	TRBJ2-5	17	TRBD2	CASSDRASGGIQETQYF	TGTGCCAGCAGTGATAGGGCTAGCGGGGGTATACAAGAGACCCAGTACTTC
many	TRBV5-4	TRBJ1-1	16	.	CASSLRKGTGNTEAFF	TGTGCCAGCAGCTTAAGGAAAGGGACGGGGAACACTGAAGCTTTCTTT
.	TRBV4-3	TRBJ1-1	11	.	CASRGGGKAFF	TGCGCCAGCAGGGGGGGGGGAAAAGCTTTCTTT
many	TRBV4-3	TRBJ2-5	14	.	CASSQGPQGETQYF	TGCGCCAGCAGCCAAGGCCCCCAAGGAGAGACCCAGTACTTC
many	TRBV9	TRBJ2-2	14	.	CASSVAQGTGELFF	TGTGCCAGCAGCGTAGCCCAGGGGACCGGGGAGCTGTTTTTT
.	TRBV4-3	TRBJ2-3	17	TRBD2	CASSQAWTSGVTDTQYF	TGCGCCAGCAGCCAGGCGTGGACTAGCGGGGTCACAGATACGCAGTATTTT
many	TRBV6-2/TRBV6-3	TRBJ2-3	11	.	CASSKIDTQYF	TGTGCCAGCAGTAAAATAGATACGCAGTATTTT
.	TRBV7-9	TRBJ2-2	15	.	CASSQRGSYTGELFF	TGTGCCAGCAGCCAAAGGGGCAGTTACACCGGGGAGCTGTTTTTT
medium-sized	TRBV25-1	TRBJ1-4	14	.	CASSRTGRDEKLFF	TGTGCCAGCAGCCGAACAGGGCGCGACGAAAAACTGTTTTTT
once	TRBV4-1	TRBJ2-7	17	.	CASSQEGYGERLGEQYF	TGCGCCAGCAGCCAAGAAGGCTACGGGGAGAGGTTAGGCGAGCAGTACTTC
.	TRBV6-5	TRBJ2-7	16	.	CASSYSAGSNSYEQYF	TGTGCCAGCAGTTACTCCGCAGGGTCCAACTCCTACGAGCAGTACTTC
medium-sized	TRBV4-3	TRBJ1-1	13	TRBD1	CASSQRQGAEAFF	TGCGCCAGCAGCCAACGACAGGGGGCTGAAGCTTTCTTT
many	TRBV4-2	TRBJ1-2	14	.	CASSLPRQFYGYTF	TGTGCCAGCAGCCTCCCAAGGCAGTTCTATGGCTACACCTTC
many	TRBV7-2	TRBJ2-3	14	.	CASSSQGIIDTQYF	TGTGCCAGCAGCTCACAGGGTATAATAGATACGCAGTATTTT
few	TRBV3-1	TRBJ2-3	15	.	CASTRGTGYEDTQYF	TGTGCCAGCACTCGGGGTACAGGGTATGAAGATACGCAGTATTTT
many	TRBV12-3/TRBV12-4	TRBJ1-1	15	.	CASSLTPSLNTEAFF	TGTGCCAGCAGCCTGACACCGTCCCTGAACACTGAAGCTTTCTTT
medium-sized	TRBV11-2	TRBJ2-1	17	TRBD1	CASSLALGQGHKNEQFF	TGTGCCAGCAGCTTAGCGTTGGGACAGGGACATAAAAATGAGCAGTTCTTC
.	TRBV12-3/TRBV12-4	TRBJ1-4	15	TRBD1	CASSRGQGLYEKLFF	TGTGCCAGCAGTCGGGGACAGGGTTTATATGAAAAACTGTTTTTT
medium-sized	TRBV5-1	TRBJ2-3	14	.	CASTPGFSTDTQYF	TGCGCCAGCACCCCGGGGTTTAGCACAGATACGCAGTATTTT
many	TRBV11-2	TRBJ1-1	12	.	CASRGLYTEAFF	TGTGCCAGTCGAGGGTTATACACTGAAGCTTTCTTT
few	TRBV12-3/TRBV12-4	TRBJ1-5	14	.	CASSPTLSNQPQHF	TGTGCCAGCAGTCCCACCCTTAGCAATCAGCCCCAGCATTTT
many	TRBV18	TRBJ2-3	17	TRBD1	CASSRPGTGKSKDTQYF	TGTGCCAGCTCACGTCCCGGGACAGGGAAAAGTAAAGATACGCAGTATTTT
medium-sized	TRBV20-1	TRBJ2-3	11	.	CSARRSDTQYF	TGCAGTGCTAGAAGATCTGATACGCAGTATTTT
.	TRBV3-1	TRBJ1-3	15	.	CASSPDRATGNTIYF	TGTGCCAGCAGCCCTGATCGGGCAACTGGAAACACCATATATTTT
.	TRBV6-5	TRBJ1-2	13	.	CASSLQAGYGYTF	TGTGCCAGCAGTTTACAGGCGGGCTATGGCTACACCTTC
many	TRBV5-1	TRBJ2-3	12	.	CASSPEADTQYF	TGCGCCAGCAGCCCCGAGGCAGATACGCAGTATTTT
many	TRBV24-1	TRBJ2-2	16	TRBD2	CATSDFGQGGVGELFF	TGTGCCACCAGTGATTTTGGCCAGGGAGGGGTCGGGGAGCTGTTTTTT
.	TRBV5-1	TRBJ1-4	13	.	CASKVGPNEKLFF	TGCGCCAGTAAGGTGGGACCTAATGAAAAACTGTTTTTT
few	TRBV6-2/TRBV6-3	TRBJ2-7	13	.	CASRLTGAYEQYF	TGTGCCAGCAGGCTCACAGGAGCCTACGAGCAGTACTTC
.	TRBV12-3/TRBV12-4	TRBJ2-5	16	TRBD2	CASSKPWRGALETQYF	TGTGCCAGCAGTAAACCCTGGCGGGGGGCCCTGGAGACCCAGTACTTC
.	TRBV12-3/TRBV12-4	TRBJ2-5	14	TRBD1	CASSSGQLQETQYF	TGTGCCAGCAGCTCGGGACAGCTTCAAGAGACCCAGTACTTC
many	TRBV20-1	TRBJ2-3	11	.	CSATYTDTQYF	TGCAGTGCTACCTACACAGATACGCAGTATTTT
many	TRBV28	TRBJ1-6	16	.	CASSLGGRGFNSPLHF	TGTGCCAGCAGTTTAGGGGGGCGAGGGTTTAATTCACCCCTCCACTTT
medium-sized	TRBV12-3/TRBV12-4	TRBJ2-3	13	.	CASSTGTGRTQYF	TGTGCCAGCAGCACCGGGACGGGACGTACGCAGTATTTT
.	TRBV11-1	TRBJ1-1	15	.	CASRPTFTLNTEAFF	TGTGCCAGCAGGCCAACTTTCACCCTGAACACTGAAGCTTTCTTT
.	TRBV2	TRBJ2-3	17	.	CASSEPFSGRMADTQYF	TGTGCCAGCAGTGAACCATTCTCGGGACGGATGGCAGATACGCAGTATTTT
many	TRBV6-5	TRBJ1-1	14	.	CASSYQPIGTEAFF	TGTGCCAGCAGTTACCAGCCGATCGGCACTGAAGCTTTCTTT
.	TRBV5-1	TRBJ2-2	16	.	CASSLWGGANTGELFF	TGCGCCAGCAGCTTGTGGGGGGGCGCGAACACCGGGGAGCTGTTTTTT
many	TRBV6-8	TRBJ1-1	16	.	CASPGEEAIMRTEAFF	TGTGCCAGCCCGGGGGAGGAGGCGATCATGAGGACTGAAGCTTTCTTT
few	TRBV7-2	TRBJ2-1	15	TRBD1	CASSPSRDSYNEQFF	TGTGCCAGCAGCCCATCACGGGACAGTTACAATGAGCAGTTCTTC
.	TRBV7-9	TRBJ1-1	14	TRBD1	CASSSQGAFSEAFF	TGTGCCAGCAGCTCACAGGGGGCATTCTCTGAAGCTTTCTTT
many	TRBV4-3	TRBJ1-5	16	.	CASSQDRTYSNQPQHF	TGCGCCAGCAGCCAAGACAGGACGTATAGCAATCAGCCCCAGCATTTT
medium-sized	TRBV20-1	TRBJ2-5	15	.	CSARGAFLGQETQYF	TGCAGTGCTAGAGGGGCCTTTCTAGGCCAAGAGACCCAGTACTTC
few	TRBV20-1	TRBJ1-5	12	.	CSAADRHQPQHF	TGCAGTGCCGCCGACCGTCATCAGCCCCAGCATTTT
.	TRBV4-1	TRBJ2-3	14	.	CASSQTNVRDTQYF	TGCGCCAGCAGCCAGACGAACGTACGAGATACGCAGTATTTT
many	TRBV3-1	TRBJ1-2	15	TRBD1	CASSHLGGQGDGYTF	TGTGCCAGCAGCCACCTAGGGGGACAGGGAGATGGCTACACCTTC
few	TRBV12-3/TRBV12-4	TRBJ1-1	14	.	CASSFFPLNTEAFF	TGTGCCAGCAGTTTTTTCCCCCTGAACACTGAAGCTTTCTTT
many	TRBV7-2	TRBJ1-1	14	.	CASSLELRNTEAFF	TGTGCCAGCAGCTTAGAGTTAAGGAACACTGAAGCTTTCTTT
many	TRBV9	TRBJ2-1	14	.	CASSVGSSYNEQFF	TGTGCCAGCAGCGTGGGCAGCTCCTACAATGAGCAGTTCTTC
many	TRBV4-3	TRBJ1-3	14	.	CASSQQARDNTIYF	TGCGCCAGCAGCCAACAGGCCAGGGATAACACCATATATTTT